The 25 T cell receptor beta chains below were found in one sample sequenced in a study of blood T cell repertoires in COVID-19 (dated by TCRdb to about 2020). The protocol used for the library was the immunoSEQ multiplex PCR assay. What TCRdb holds here is the immuneACCESS table cut down to in-frame rearrangements. Part of the clones is not present; checked against another copy, under half of the missing clones reflect an unresolved V gene, and the others are unexplained. Recorded for this sample are 270,000 or so clones; roughly 81% of them occurred a single time. Of the sample, roughly 6.7% falls within the top ten clones. Sequences were obtained from PBMCs or T cells enriched from blood (not recorded which). These receptors all come from a woman in her 50s who had been exposed to COVID-19.

The rearrangement links TRBV19 to TRBJ1-6; TRBD1 aligns across 7 bases. The trim removed 7 bases at V and 2 bases at J, leaving 17 bases unmatched. CDR1 and CDR2 (germline): LNHDA, SQIVND (reference sequence). This CDR3 is 19 amino acids long. CDR3 bases: TGTGCCAGTAACCGGCCCTCGAGGACAGGCGCGACCTATAATTCACCCCTCCACTTT. The encoded protein is CASNRPSRTGATYNSPLHF. Full variable domain (missing parts from reference TRBV19 and TRBJ1-6): DGGITQSPKYLFRKEGQNVTLSCEQNLNHDAMYWYRQDPGQGLRLIYYSQIVNDFQKGDIAEGYSVSREKKESFPLTVTSAQKNPTAFYLCASNRPSRTGATYNSPLHFGNGTRLTVT.

The chain combines TRBV6-4 with TRBJ1-2, with D perhaps matching TRBD1 (5 bases). Trimming stripped 5 bases from V and 6 bases from J, with 13 bases between. CDR3 length: 13 residues. CDR1 is MRHNA, CDR2 SNTAGT, per germline. In nucleotides, the CDR3 is TGTGCCAGCAGTAAAGGGCAGGGCGATGGCTACACCTTC. Encoded protein: CASSKGQGDGYTF.

The gene calls are TRBV4-3 and TRBJ2-1; TRBD1 matches at 7 bases. The CDR3 runs to 14 residues. The V segment lost 4 bases and the J segment 5 bases; nucleotides outside the gene matches: 5. In germline, CDR1 is LGHNA, CDR2 YSLEER. CDR3 sequence: CASSLTTGNNEQFF. The CDR3 region has the DNA TGCGCCAGCAGCCTAACGACAGGGAACAATGAGCAGTTCTTC.

This clone has a single count. V gene TRBV5-1 combines with J gene TRBJ1-1; D is perhaps TRBD1 (5 bases). Between the trimmed V and J ends, which lost 6 bases and 5 bases, there was a span of 20 bases. CDR3 size: 15 residues. Germline-derived CDR1 and CDR2 are SGHRS and YFSETQ. The DNA of the CDR3 is TGCGCCAGCACGCCCAACCCAGGGAGGGAGACTGAAGCTTTCTTT. Its translation: CASTPNPGRETEAFF.

The chain has TRBV5-6 and TRBJ1-2; 7 nucleotides agree with TRBD1. V trimming: 4 bases; J trimming: 2 bases; junction bases outside the gene matches: 2. The CDR3 is made up of 13 amino acids. Germline V gene lookup returns CDR1 SGHDT and CDR2 YYEEEE. The CDR3 reads CASSPTGNYGYTF. CDR3 DNA: TGTGCCAGCAGCCCGACAGGGAACTATGGCTACACCTTC.

The genes are TRBV5-1 and TRBJ2-5, with 7 bases that match TRBD2. V dropped 4 bases and J dropped 5; count of bases not matched to a gene: 8. The germline CDR1 and CDR2 sequences are SGHRS and YFSETQ. CDR3 length equals 14 residues. The CDR3 loop is CASSRTDGGETQYF. The CDR3 coding sequence is TGCGCCAGCAGCCGGACGGACGGGGGGGAGACCCAGTACTTC.

V usage is TRBV5-1 and J usage is TRBJ2-1; 10 bases fit TRBD2. V lost 5 bases to trimming and J lost 8 bases; unmatched junction nucleotides: 10. Per germline, CDR1 SGHRS and CDR2 YFSETQ. The CDR3 is 15 amino acids. In DNA form, the CDR3 reads TGCGCCAGCAGAAGTGGGGCTAGCGGGGGATATGAGCAGTTCTTC. It yields the protein CASRSGASGGYEQFF. The entire variable domain, with the rest obtained from reference TRBV5-1 and TRBJ2-1, is as follows: KAGVTQTPRYLIKTRGQQVTLSCSPISGHRSVSWYQQTPGQGLQFLFEYFSETQRNKGNFPGRFSGRQFSNSRSEMNVSTLELGDSALYLCASRSGASGGYEQFFGPGTRLTVL.

The chain carries TRBV11-2 and TRBJ2-5; 9 bases agree with TRBD2. CDR3 length: 15 residues. Germline trimming cut 5 bases from V and 9 bases from J; bases unmatched to any gene: 13. Germline values: CDR1 SGHAT, CDR2 FQNNGV. CDR3 loop: CASSRGSLGGGAQYF. The CDR3 DNA reads TGTGCCAGCAGCCGAGGCTCCCTTGGCGGGGGGGCCCAGTACTTC.

This clone came up a few times. Here the CDR3 DNA reads TGTGCCAGCAGCCAACTAACTAGCGGGGGCCCCGGGGACAATGAGCAGTTCTTC. This translates into CASSQLTSGGPGDNEQFF. This rearrangement joins TRBV3-1 (or the pseudogene TRBV3-2) to TRBJ2-1; 11 bases map to TRBD2. The junction had 11 bases not matched to a gene; V was cut back by 2 bases and J by 5 bases. This CDR3 spans 18 amino acids. In germline, CDR1 is LGHDT, CDR2 YNNKEL (reference sequence).

The genes are TRBV15 and TRBJ2-2; 10 bases are a match to TRBD1. CDR3 length: 14 residues. Germline CDR1 and CDR2: LNHNV and YYDKDF (reference sequence). After removal of 6 bases from V and 3 bases from J, the junction contained 1 base not matched to a gene. CDR3 nucleotides: TGTGCCACCAGGACAGGGGGCGACACCGGGGAGCTGTTTTTT. Protein product: CATRTGGDTGELFF.

The V and J genes are TRBV6-5 and TRBJ1-1; TRBD1 aligns across 7 bases. CDR1 and CDR2 (germline): MNHEY, SVGAGI. V shed 7 bases, J shed 0 bases, and the junction held 5 bases outside the gene matches. CDR3 length: 14 residues. For the CDR3, the DNA is TGTGCCAGCAAAAACAGGGGAGTGAACACTGAAGCTTTCTTT. As protein: CASKNRGVNTEAFF.

The rearrangement links TRBV14 to TRBJ1-6, with no clear D. Deletions cut 1 base from V and 0 bases from J, with 7 bases between. This CDR3 region has 16 residues. CDR1 is SGHDN, CDR2 FVKESK, per germline. This chain's CDR3 is CASSQVGSSYNSPLHF. The CDR3 coding sequence is TGTGCCAGCAGCCAAGTGGGGAGCTCCTATAATTCACCCCTCCACTTT.

V is TRBV19 and J is TRBJ1-1; D perhaps matches TRBD1 (5 bases). This CDR3 contains 16 residues. V lost 5 bases to trimming and J lost 1 base, with 17 bases between them. Germline loops: CDR1 LNHDA, CDR2 SQIVND (reference sequence). The CDR3 DNA sequence: TGTGCCAGTAGTCTTCGGGGGGGGTACACGAACACTGAAGCTTTCTTT. Amino acid sequence: CASSLRGGYTNTEAFF.

V is TRBV6-5 and J is TRBJ2-2; possible D gene TRBD1, 5 bases. The germline CDR1 and CDR2 sequences are MNHEY and SVGAGI. Deletions cut 11 bases from V and 1 base from J, with 14 bases between. This CDR3 comprises 14 residues. The CDR3 coding sequence is TGTGCCGGCCGAATTCAGGGGAACACCGGGGAGCTGTTTTTT. Protein product: CAGRIQGNTGELFF.

This sequence joins TRBV18 and TRBJ2-1; 7 nucleotides match TRBD1. Germline trimming cut 5 bases from V and 8 bases from J; bases unmatched to any gene: 3. The CDR3 covers 12 residues. Germline lookup yields CDR1 KGHSH and CDR2 LQKENI. CDR3 protein: CASSNRGDEQFF. The CDR3 DNA sequence: TGTGCCAGCTCAAACAGGGGCGATGAGCAGTTCTTC.

This chain uses TRBV7-2 with TRBJ2-5; possible D gene TRBD1, 5 bases. The CDR3 sequence is 11 residues long. Deletions cut 5 bases from V and 7 bases from J, with 8 bases between. CDR1 SGHTA and CDR2 FQGNSA come from the germline V gene. The CDR3 spells CASSPQGTQYF. The CDR3 DNA follows: TGTGCCAGCAGCCCCCAGGGGACCCAGTACTTC.

The chain carries TRBV28 and TRBJ2-7, with 10 bases identical to TRBD2. Germline CDR1 is MDHEN and CDR2 is SYDVKM. After removal of 6 bases from V and 7 bases from J, the junction contained 6 bases not matched to a gene. CDR3 length equals 13 residues. In nucleotides, the CDR3 is TGTGCCAGCAGAAGCGGGGGGGCCAGGGAGCAGTACTTC. This sequence encodes CASRSGGAREQYF.

Only one count was recorded for this clone. This rearrangement joins TRBV3-1 (or the pseudogene TRBV3-2) to TRBJ1-2, with D tentatively TRBD1 (5 bases). Trimming removed 1 base at V and 5 bases at J, with 17 bases between. The V gene's germline CDR1 is LGHDT and CDR2 YNNKEL (reference sequence). CDR3 length: 16 amino acids. The CDR3 region has the DNA TGTGCCAGCAGCCAAGGTCTAGGGGCCTCTCTTTATGGCTACACCTTC. Protein product: CASSQGLGASLYGYTF.

This clone was detected only a few times. The chain has TRBV9 and TRBJ1-2; 8 bases line up with TRBD1. Trimming removed 6 bases from V and 5 bases from J; junction bases left unmatched: 3. This CDR3 is 12 amino acids long. Per the germline V gene, CDR1 is SGDLS and CDR2 is YYNGEE. The CDR3 region has the DNA TGTGCCAGCAACAGGGGGGAGTATGGCTACACCTTC. Protein product: CASNRGEYGYTF.

This clone was recorded only once. V is TRBV6-4 and J is TRBJ1-6; possibly TRBD1 for D (6 bases). The CDR3 spans 14 residues. Trimming shortened V by 6 bases and J by 6 bases, and 12 bases separated the two germline ends. Germline values: CDR1 MRHNA, CDR2 SNTAGT. CDR3 residues: CASRMTGSNSPLHF. The CDR3 coding sequence is TGTGCCAGCAGGATGACAGGTTCTAATTCACCCCTCCACTTT.

The chain joins TRBV10-3 to TRBJ1-1; D gene unclear. Germline V CDR1 and CDR2: ENHRY, SYGVKD. V lost 3 bases and J 2 bases, leaving 4 bases between the germline ends. This CDR3 has 12 residues. CDR3 sequence (DNA): TGTGCCATCAGTGACTTCAACACTGAAGCTTTCTTT. As protein: CAISDFNTEAFF.

This rearrangement joins TRBV9 to TRBJ1-1; unclear D gene. CDR1 is SGDLS and CDR2 is YYNGEE in the germline V gene. V lost 4 bases to trimming and J lost 1 base, with 23 bases between them. CDR3 length: 18 amino acids. The CDR3 is CASSPRLGVENKNTEAFF. Here the CDR3 DNA reads TGTGCCAGCAGCCCTCGACTCGGGGTTGAAAATAAGAACACTGAAGCTTTCTTT.

This clone was seen only once. The gene calls are TRBV27 and TRBJ2-7; a weak D match, TRBD1 (5 bases). Germline values: CDR1 MNHEY, CDR2 SMNVEV (reference sequence). The length of the CDR3 is 14 residues. The V end lost 2 bases, the J end lost 0 bases, and 8 bases lay between the germline ends. Written as DNA, the CDR3 is TGTGCCAGCAGTTTAAGGGGCGCCTCCTACGAGCAGTACTTC. This sequence encodes CASSLRGASYEQYF.

The chain has TRBV7-2 and TRBJ2-3, with D perhaps matching TRBD2 (5 bases). V was cut by 5 bases and J by 1 base, with 10 bases left in between. CDR1 SGHTA and CDR2 FQGNSA come from the germline V gene. This CDR3 has 14 residues. The CDR3 coding sequence is TGTGCCAGCAGCCACGGCGGGCGCACAGATACGCAGTATTTT. Translated: CASSHGGRTDTQYF.

This chain joins TRBV5-6 and TRBJ1-2, with 12 bases matching TRBD1. V lost 4 bases to trimming and J lost 6 bases; unmatched junction nucleotides: 7. Looked up from germline, CDR1 is SGHDT and CDR2 is YYEEEE. The length of the CDR3 is 15 residues. CDR3 bases: TGTGCCAGCAGCCCGGGACAGGGGGCGCCCAATGGCTACACCTTC. Its protein is CASSPGQGAPNGYTF.